The source of this T cell receptor (beta chain) is a study of blood T cell repertoires in COVID-19. Generated by immunoSEQ multiplex PCR, the TCRdb table keeps only in-frame clones and is missing some. The sample includes fewer than 150,000 clones, around 85% of them seen just once. CDR1 and CDR2 (germline): SGHTS, YDEGEE. This CDR3 spans 16 amino acids. Trimming took off 0 bases at V and 4 bases at J, with 13 bases between the two ends. The receptor comes from a human donor in a cohort sampled during active COVID-19. Input material: peripheral blood. The chain couples TRBV5-8 to TRBJ2-2; tentative D call: TRBD1 (5 bases). The chain's CDR3 is CASSLDGHAGTGELFF. Here the CDR3 DNA reads TGTGCCAGCAGCTTGGACGGACACGCCGGCACCGGGGAGCTGTTTTTT.